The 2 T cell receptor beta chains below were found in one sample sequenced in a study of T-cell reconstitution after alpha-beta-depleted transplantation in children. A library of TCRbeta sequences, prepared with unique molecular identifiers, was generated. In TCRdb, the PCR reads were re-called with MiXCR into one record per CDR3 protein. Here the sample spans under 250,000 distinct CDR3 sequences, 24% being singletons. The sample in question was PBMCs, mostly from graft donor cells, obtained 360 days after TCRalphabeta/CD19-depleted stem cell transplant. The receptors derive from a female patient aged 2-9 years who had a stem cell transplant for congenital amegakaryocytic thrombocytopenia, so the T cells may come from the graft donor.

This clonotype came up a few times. The CDR3: CASSLSGMNTGELFF. Written as DNA, the CDR3 is TGTGCCAGCAGTTTAAGCGGTATGAACACCGGGGAGCTGTTTTTT. This chain joins TRBV12-3 or TRBV12-4 and TRBJ2-2; tentatively, D is TRBD2 (5 bases). The CDR3 runs to 15 residues. The V and J ends lost 2 bases and 1 base respectively, with 8 bases between them.

CDR3 residues: CASSLSTSVDTDTQYF. CDR3 nucleotides: TGTGCCAGCAGCCTATCGACTAGCGTCGACACAGATACGCAGTATTTT. V gene TRBV4-2 combines with J gene TRBJ2-3; 8 bases are a match to TRBD2. The CDR3 covers 16 residues. The V gene's germline CDR1 is LGHNA and CDR2 YNFKEQ. V dropped 4 bases and J dropped 2; count of bases not matched to a gene: 8.